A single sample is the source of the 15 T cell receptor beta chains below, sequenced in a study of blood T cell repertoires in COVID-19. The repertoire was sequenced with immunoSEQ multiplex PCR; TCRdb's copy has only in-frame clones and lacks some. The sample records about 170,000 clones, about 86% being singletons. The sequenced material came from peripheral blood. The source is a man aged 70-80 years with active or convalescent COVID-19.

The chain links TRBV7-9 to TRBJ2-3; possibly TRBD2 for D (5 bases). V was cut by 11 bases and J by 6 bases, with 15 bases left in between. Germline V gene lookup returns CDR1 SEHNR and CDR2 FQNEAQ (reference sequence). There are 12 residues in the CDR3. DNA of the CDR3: TGTGCCTCCGGGATTAGAGGGGATACGCAGTATTTT. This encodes CASGIRGDTQYF.

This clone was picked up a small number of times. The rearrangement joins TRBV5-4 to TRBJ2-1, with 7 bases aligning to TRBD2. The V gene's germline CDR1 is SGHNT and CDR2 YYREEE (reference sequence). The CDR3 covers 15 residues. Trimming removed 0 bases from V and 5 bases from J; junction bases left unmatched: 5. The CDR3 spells CASSLGRESHNEQFF. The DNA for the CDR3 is TGTGCCAGCAGCTTGGGGCGGGAGTCCCACAATGAGCAGTTCTTC.

The DNA of the CDR3 is TGCAGCGTTGGGGAAACAGGTCCTGGTCCTGAAGCTTTCTTT. Amino acids: CSVGETGPGPEAFF. J is TRBJ1-1 and V is TRBV29-1, with D possibly being TRBD1 (5 bases). With 4 bases removed from V and 6 bases from J, the gap between germline ends came to 18 bases. The CDR3 totals 14 residues. Germline CDR1 is SQVTM and CDR2 is ANQGSEA.

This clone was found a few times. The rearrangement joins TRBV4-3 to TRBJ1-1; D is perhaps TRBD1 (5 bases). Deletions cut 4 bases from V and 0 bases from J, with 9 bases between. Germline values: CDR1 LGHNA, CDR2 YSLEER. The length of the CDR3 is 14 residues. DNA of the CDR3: TGCGCCAGCAGCCTGGGACTGCTGAACACTGAAGCTTTCTTT. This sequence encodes CASSLGLLNTEAFF.

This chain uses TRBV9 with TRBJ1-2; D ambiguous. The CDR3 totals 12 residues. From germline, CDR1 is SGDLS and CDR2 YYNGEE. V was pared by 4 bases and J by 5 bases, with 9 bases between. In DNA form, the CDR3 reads TGTGCCAGCAGCTCAGGCCCGTATGGCTACACCTTC. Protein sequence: CASSSGPYGYTF. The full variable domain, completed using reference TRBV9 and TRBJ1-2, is DSGVTQTPKHLITATGQRVTLRCSPRSGDLSVYWYQQSLDQGLQFLIQYYNGEERAKGNILERFSAQQFPDLHSELNLSSLELGDSALYFCASSSGPYGYTFGSGTRLTVV.

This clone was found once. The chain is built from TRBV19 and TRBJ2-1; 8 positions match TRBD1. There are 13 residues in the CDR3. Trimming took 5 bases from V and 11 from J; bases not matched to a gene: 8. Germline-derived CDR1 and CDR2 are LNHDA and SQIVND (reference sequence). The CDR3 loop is CASSPPDRAKQFF. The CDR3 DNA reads TGTGCCAGTAGTCCCCCGGACAGGGCGAAGCAGTTCTTC.

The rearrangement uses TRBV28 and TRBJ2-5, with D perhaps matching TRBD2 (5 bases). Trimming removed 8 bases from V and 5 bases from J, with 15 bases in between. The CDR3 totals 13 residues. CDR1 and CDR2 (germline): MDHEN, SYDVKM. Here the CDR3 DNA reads TGTGCCAGCCAGCTACTAGTTTCCGAGACCCAGTACTTC. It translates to CASQLLVSETQYF.

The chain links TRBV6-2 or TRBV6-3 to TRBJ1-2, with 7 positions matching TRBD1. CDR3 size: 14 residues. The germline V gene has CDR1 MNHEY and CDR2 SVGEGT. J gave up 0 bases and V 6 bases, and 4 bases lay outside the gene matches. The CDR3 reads CASSRGQSNYGYTF. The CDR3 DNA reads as TGTGCCAGCAGCCGGGGACAGTCTAACTATGGCTACACCTTC.

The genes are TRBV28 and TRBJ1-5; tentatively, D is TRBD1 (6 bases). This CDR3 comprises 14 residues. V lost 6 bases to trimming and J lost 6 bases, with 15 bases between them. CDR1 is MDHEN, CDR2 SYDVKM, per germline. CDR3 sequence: CASRTPGESQPQHF. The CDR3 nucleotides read TGTGCCAGCAGGACCCCAGGGGAGTCTCAGCCCCAGCATTTT.

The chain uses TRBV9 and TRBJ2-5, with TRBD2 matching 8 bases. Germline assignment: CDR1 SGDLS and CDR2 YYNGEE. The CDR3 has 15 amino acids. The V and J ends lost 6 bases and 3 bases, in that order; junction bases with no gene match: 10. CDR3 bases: TGTGCCAGCACCCAGGGTGGGACTAGGGAAGAGACCCAGTACTTC. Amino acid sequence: CASTQGGTREETQYF. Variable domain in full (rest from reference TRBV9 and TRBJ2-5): DSGVTQTPKHLITATGQRVTLRCSPRSGDLSVYWYQQSLDQGLQFLIQYYNGEERAKGNILERFSAQQFPDLHSELNLSSLELGDSALYFCASTQGGTREETQYFGPGTRLLVL.

CDR3 residues: CARRFPSLAASSYNEQFF. CDR3 sequence (DNA): TGTGCCAGAAGGTTCCCCTCACTAGCGGCGAGCTCCTACAATGAGCAGTTCTTC. The chain combines TRBV5-3 with TRBJ2-1; TRBD2 aligns across 8 bases. TRBV5-3 is annotated as an ORF whose role is uncertain. V dropped 5 bases and J dropped 0; count of bases not matched to a gene: 13. CDR3 length: 18 residues.

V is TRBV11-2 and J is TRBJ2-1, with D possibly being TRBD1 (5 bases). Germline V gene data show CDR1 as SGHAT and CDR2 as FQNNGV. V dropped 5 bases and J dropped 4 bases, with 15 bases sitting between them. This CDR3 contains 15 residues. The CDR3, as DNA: TGTGCCAGCAGCCTTCTCCTGACAGATTACAATGAGCAGTTCTTC. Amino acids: CASSLLLTDYNEQFF.

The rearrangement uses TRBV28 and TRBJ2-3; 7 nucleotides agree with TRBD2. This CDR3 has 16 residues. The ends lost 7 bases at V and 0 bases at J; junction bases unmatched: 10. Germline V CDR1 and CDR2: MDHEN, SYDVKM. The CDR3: CASTSRGTISTDTQYF. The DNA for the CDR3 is TGTGCCAGCACCTCCCGGGGGACTATCAGCACAGATACGCAGTATTTT.

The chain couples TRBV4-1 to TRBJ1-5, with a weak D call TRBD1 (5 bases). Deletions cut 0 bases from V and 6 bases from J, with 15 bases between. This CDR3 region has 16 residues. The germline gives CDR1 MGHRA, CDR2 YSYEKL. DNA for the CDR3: TGCGCCAGCAGCCAAGACGGACCCGGGGGAGGTCAGCCCCAGCATTTT. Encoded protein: CASSQDGPGGGQPQHF.

The chain's CDR3 is CASRAGGWQPQHF. The CDR3 coding sequence is TGTGCCAGCAGAGCGGGGGGCTGGCAGCCCCAGCATTTT. The gene calls are TRBV12-3 or TRBV12-4 and TRBJ1-5, with a tentative D call TRBD1 (6 bases). Trimming took off 6 bases at V and 7 bases at J, with 13 bases between the two ends. This CDR3 has 13 amino acids.